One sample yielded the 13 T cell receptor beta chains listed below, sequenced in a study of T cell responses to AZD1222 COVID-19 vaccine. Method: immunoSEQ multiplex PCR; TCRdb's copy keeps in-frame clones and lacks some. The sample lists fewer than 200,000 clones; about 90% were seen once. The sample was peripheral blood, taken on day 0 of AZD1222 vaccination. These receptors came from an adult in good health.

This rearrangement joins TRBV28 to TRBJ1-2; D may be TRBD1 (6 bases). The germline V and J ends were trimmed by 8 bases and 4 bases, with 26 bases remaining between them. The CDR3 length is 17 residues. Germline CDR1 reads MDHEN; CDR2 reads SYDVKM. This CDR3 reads CASRRGIDSPVSYGYTF. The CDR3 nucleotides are TGTGCCAGCCGGAGGGGGATCGACAGCCCTGTCTCCTATGGCTACACCTTC.

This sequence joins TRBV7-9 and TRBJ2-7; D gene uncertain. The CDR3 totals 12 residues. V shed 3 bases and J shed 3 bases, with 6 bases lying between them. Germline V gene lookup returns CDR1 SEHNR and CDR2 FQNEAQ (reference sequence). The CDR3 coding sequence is TGTGCCAGCAGCTTCGGCCTCTACGAGCAGTACTTC. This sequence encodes CASSFGLYEQYF.

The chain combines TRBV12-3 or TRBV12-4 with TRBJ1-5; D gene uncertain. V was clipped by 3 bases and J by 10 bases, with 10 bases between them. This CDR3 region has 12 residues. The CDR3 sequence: CASSFLRVPQHF. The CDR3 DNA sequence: TGTGCCAGCAGTTTCCTTAGGGTTCCCCAGCATTTT.

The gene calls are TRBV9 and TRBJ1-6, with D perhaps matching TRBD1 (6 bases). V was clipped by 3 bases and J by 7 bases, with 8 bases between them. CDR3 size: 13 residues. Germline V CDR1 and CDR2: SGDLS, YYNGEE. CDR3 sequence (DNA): TGTGCCAGCAGCGGGACAGTCAATTCACCCCTCCACTTT. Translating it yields CASSGTVNSPLHF.

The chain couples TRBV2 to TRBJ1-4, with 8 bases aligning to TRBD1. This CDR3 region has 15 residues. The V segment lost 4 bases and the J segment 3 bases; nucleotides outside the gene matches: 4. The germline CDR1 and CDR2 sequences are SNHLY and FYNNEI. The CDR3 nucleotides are TGTGCCAGCAGTGTTCAGGGGGCGGCTAATGAAAAACTGTTTTTT. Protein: CASSVQGAANEKLFF. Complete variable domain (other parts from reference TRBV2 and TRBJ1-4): EPEVTQTPSHQVTQMGQEVILRCVPISNHLYFYWYRQILGQKVEFLVSFYNNEISEKSEIFDDQFSVERPDGSNFTLKIRSTKLEDSAMYFCASSVQGAANEKLFFGSGTQLSVL.

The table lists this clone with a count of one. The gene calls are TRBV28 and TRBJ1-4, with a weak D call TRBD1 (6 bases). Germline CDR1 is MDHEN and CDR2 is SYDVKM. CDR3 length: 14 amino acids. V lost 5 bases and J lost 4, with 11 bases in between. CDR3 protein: CASSIQGLNEKLFF. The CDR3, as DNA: TGTGCCAGCAGTATACAGGGACTTAATGAAAAACTGTTTTTT. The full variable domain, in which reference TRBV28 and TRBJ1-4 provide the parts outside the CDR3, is DVKVTQSSRYLVKRTGEKVFLECVQDMDHENMFWYRQDPGLGLRLIYFSYDVKMKEKGDIPEGYSVSREKKERFSLILESASTNQTSMYLCASSIQGLNEKLFFGSGTQLSVL.

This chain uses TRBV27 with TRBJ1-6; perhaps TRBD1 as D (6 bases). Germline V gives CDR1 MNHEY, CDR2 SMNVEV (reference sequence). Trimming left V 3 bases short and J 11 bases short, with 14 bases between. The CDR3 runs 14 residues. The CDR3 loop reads CASSFQGHIPPLHF. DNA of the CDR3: TGTGCCAGCAGTTTTCAGGGACACATACCACCCCTCCACTTT.

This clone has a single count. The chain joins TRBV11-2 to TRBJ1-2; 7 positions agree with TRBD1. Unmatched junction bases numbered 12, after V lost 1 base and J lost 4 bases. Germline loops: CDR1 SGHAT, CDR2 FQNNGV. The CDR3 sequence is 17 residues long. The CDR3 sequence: CASSLVSRGGLGYGYTF. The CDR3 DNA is TGTGCCAGCAGCTTAGTCTCGAGAGGGGGCTTAGGCTATGGCTACACCTTC.

The DNA of the CDR3 is TGTGCCAGCAGCCGCGGGACAGGCTTGAGTACCGGGGAGCTGTTTTTT. Its protein is CASSRGTGLSTGELFF. The V call is TRBV11-2, the J call TRBJ2-2; 8 bases map to TRBD1. Germline V CDR1 and CDR2: SGHAT, FQNNGV. The CDR3 extends over 16 amino acids. Trimming at V came to 5 bases and at J to 5 bases, leaving 10 bases not matched to a gene.

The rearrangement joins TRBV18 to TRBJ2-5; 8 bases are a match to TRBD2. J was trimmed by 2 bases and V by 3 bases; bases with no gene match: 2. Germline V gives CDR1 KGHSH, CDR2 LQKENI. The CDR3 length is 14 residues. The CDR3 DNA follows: TGTGCCAGCTCACCGCGGGGGGTTCAAGAGACCCAGTACTTC. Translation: CASSPRGVQETQYF.

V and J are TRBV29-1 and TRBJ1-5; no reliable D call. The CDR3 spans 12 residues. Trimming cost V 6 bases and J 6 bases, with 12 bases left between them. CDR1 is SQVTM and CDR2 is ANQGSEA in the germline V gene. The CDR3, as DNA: TGCAGCGTGAGCAAATCGGGTCAGCCCCAGCATTTT. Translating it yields CSVSKSGQPQHF.

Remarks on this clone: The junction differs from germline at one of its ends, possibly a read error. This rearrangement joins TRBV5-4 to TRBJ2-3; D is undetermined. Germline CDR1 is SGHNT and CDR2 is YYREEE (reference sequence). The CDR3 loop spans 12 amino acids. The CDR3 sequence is CASSSPAETQYF. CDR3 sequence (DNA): TGTGCCAGCAGCTCTCCTGCAGAGACGCAGTATTTT.

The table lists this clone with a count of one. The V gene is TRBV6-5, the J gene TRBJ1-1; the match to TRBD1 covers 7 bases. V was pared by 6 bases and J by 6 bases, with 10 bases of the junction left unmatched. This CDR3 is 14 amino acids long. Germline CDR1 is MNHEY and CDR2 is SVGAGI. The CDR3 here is CASRNGQVVAEAFF. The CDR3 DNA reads TGTGCCAGCAGAAACGGACAGGTGGTGGCTGAAGCTTTCTTT.